This TCR beta chain is from a study of shared clonotypes between healthy human individuals. Background on the study: A couple of female and a few male donors aged 18 to 49 were enrolled. Broader study findings: A handful of donors held 5% to 5.5% of naive CD4 clonotypes in common.

At the deep level, the assay was run. TCRdb's table, derived via immunoSEQ multiplex PCR, lists solely in-frame clones and lacks some. The sample yields about 960,000 clones, more than 75% seen once. There are 16 residues in the CDR3. CDR1 is LGHNA and CDR2 is YSLEER in the germline V gene. The J segment lost 2 bases and the V segment lost 5 bases, leaving 11 bases of the junction unmatched. Concerning this clone: The antigen is not known.

The source material was memory CD4+ T cells sorted from blood. Specified subset: CD45RA-negative fraction. This receptor was obtained from a man between 18 and 29 years old in good health. The rearrangement joins TRBV4-3 to TRBJ2-7, with 8 bases aligning to TRBD1. The CDR3 DNA sequence: TGCGCCAGCAGCAAACCCCGGGACAGGACCCCCTACGAGCAGTACTTC. This encodes CASSKPRDRTPYEQYF.